This T cell receptor beta chain appears in the sequencing data of a study of tumor and adjacent non-tumor tissue in lung cancer. The wider study: Histology: 12 adenocarcinoma, a couple of squamous cell carcinoma, 1 small cell lung cancer.

Points on this clonotype: Its antigen is undetermined. A single base separates this from a much larger clone, so it may be a read error.

Germline values: CDR1 MNHEY, CDR2 SVGEGT. The CDR3 is 15 residues long. TCRbeta libraries were built with three rounds of nested PCR, modified from ARM-PCR. MiXCR was run by TCRdb on the multiplex PCR reads, yielding one entry per CDR3 protein. The top ten hold 35% to 50% of the sample, which has approximately 68,000 distinct CDR3 sequences, roughly three quarters seen once. The template was RNA from unsorted bulk tissue. More than 3 cm separated this lung sample from the edge of the tumor. Between August and November 2014, newly diagnosed, chemotherapy-naive lung cancer patients underwent thoracic surgery in China. Study observations and caveats: Compared with tumor, normal lung showed significantly lower TCR diversity.

This chain uses TRBV6-2 or TRBV6-3 with TRBJ2-3; weak D call: TRBD1 (6 bases). This clonotype was obtained from a man between 60 and 70 years old with non-small cell lung cancer. Material: distant non-tumor lung tissue. The DNA for the CDR3 is TGTACCAGCAGTTACTCAGGGACAATCACAGATACGCAGTATTTT. It yields the protein CTSSYSGTITDTQYF.